Shown below are 16 T cell receptor beta chains from a single sample sequenced in a study of blood T cell repertoires in COVID-19. Sequenced by immunoSEQ multiplex PCR; TCRdb stores in-frame clones only, minus some. The sample consists of some 250,000 clones, 80% to 85% of them appearing once. The specimen sequenced was peripheral blood. Receptors originate from a woman between 55 and 75 years old with active or convalescent COVID-19.

This chain joins TRBV19 and TRBJ2-7, with D possibly being TRBD1 (6 bases). The CDR3 is 17 amino acids. The germline V gene encodes CDR1 LNHDA and CDR2 SQIVND (reference sequence). V was shortened by 5 bases and J by 2 bases, with 22 bases between the two germline ends. CDR3 loop: CASSSLSRRDTTYEQYF. As DNA, the CDR3 is TGTGCCAGTAGTTCCCTTTCTCGACGGGACACAACCTACGAGCAGTACTTC.

The rearrangement links TRBV4-2 to TRBJ2-6; D gene unclear. This CDR3 region has 17 residues. Germline lookup yields CDR1 LGHNA and CDR2 YNFKEQ. V lost 0 bases, J lost 0 bases, and 9 bases lay in between. The CDR3 nucleotides read TGTGCCAGCAGCCAAGACGGGTTTACCTCTGGGGCCAACGTCCTGACTTTC. It translates to CASSQDGFTSGANVLTF.

The chain has TRBV28 and TRBJ2-2, with 9 bases matching TRBD1. V was clipped by 6 bases and J by 2 bases; unmatched bases: 16. The CDR3 contains 19 residues. Germline lookup yields CDR1 MDHEN and CDR2 SYDVKM. Written as DNA, the CDR3 is TGTGCCAGCAGGGGATGGACAGGGGCGCCCTCGATAAACACCGGGGAGCTGTTTTTT. As protein: CASRGWTGAPSINTGELFF.

This clone was seen only once. The chain has TRBV3-1 (or the pseudogene TRBV3-2) and TRBJ2-5; D not certain. The CDR3 has 12 residues. V was pared by 3 bases and J by 1 base, with 3 bases between. Germline V lookup: CDR1 LGHDT, CDR2 YNNKEL (reference sequence). CDR3 loop: CASSHIQETQYF. CDR3 sequence (DNA): TGTGCCAGCAGCCACATCCAAGAGACCCAGTACTTC.

The V call is TRBV7-9, the J call TRBJ2-1; the match to TRBD1 covers 9 bases. V shed 2 bases and J 0 bases; nucleotides not matched to a gene: 8. The CDR3 totals 18 residues. Germline CDR1 and CDR2: SEHNR and FQNEAQ (reference sequence). CDR3 DNA sequence: TGTGCCAGCAGCTTACCGCAGACAGGGGGGAGCTCCTACAATGAGCAGTTCTTC. Protein product: CASSLPQTGGSSYNEQFF.

To note about this clone: The junction shows a germline mismatch at one end, possibly a read error. The chain is built from TRBV11-2 and TRBJ2-4; no clear D gene. Germline V gene data show CDR1 as SGHAT and CDR2 as FQNNGV. This CDR3 is 11 amino acids long. The CDR3 DNA sequence: TGTGCCAGCAGCTTAGGTCCCGCGGTGTCCTTC. It codes for CASSLGPAVSF.

J is TRBJ1-1 and V is TRBV5-4; 10 nucleotides match TRBD1. Germline V gene sequence: CDR1 SGHNT, CDR2 YYREEE (reference sequence). There are 17 residues in the CDR3. J gave up 1 base and V 0 bases, and 6 bases lay outside the gene matches. In DNA form, the CDR3 reads TGTGCCAGCAGCTTGGGACAGGGGGCAATTCGGAACACTGAAGCTTTCTTT. As protein: CASSLGQGAIRNTEAFF.

V is TRBV7-8 and J is TRBJ1-1, with D uncertain. The CDR3 has 16 residues. Germline assignment: CDR1 SGHVS and CDR2 FQNEAQ. The V and J ends lost 2 bases and 4 bases respectively, with 17 bases between them. CDR3 in amino acids: CASSLPARGKSTEAFF. The CDR3 DNA follows: TGTGCCAGCAGCTTACCTGCAAGAGGGAAGAGCACTGAAGCTTTCTTT.

This rearrangement joins TRBV5-1 to TRBJ2-1, with a possible D match to TRBD2 (5 bases). From germline, CDR1 is SGHRS and CDR2 YFSETQ. Trimming shortened V by 4 bases and J by 10 bases, and 15 bases separated the two germline ends. The CDR3 spans 13 residues. The CDR3 reads CASSREPSREQFF. The CDR3 nucleotides read TGCGCCAGCAGCAGGGAGCCTAGCAGGGAGCAGTTCTTC.

This chain links TRBV6-4 with TRBJ1-2; D is perhaps TRBD1 (6 bases). V lost 3 bases to trimming and J lost 4 bases, with 18 bases between them. The length of the CDR3 is 16 residues. Germline lookup yields CDR1 MRHNA and CDR2 SNTAGT. CDR3 DNA: TGTGCCAGCAGTGAAGGATGGGGGGGGCAACTCTATGGCTACACCTTC. Translated, it gives CASSEGWGGQLYGYTF.

In its sample, this clone was seen a few times. The CDR3 DNA follows: TGCGCCAGCAGCTTCCGGGACTTGAACACTGAAGCTTTCTTT. The encoded protein is CASSFRDLNTEAFF. The gene calls are TRBV5-1 and TRBJ1-1; D might be TRBD1 (5 bases). This CDR3 is built from 14 residues. V was trimmed by 2 bases and J by 0 bases, leaving 8 bases between them. Germline CDR1 SGHRS, CDR2 YFSETQ.

The V and J genes are TRBV19 and TRBJ2-3; 8 nucleotides align to TRBD2. CDR1 and CDR2 (germline): LNHDA, SQIVND (reference sequence). The ends lost 2 bases at V and 6 bases at J; junction bases unmatched: 10. CDR3 length: 16 residues. Written as DNA, the CDR3 is TGTGCCAGTAGTATAAATCCCCGGGGGGGCCGGGATACGCAGTATTTT. This encodes CASSINPRGGRDTQYF.

The chain is built from TRBV23-1 and TRBJ1-1, with D maybe TRBD1 (6 bases). TRBV23-1 is sorted into the ORF group, with uncertain function. The CDR3 loop spans 18 amino acids. V gave up 2 bases and J gave up 1 base, with 20 bases separating them. CDR3 protein: CASSQEKIRGGGNTEAFF. The CDR3 DNA follows: TGCGCCAGCAGTCAAGAGAAGATCCGAGGGGGGGGGAACACTGAAGCTTTCTTT.

The count of this clone is one. V gene TRBV2 combines with J gene TRBJ2-3; 10 nucleotides match TRBD2. The trim removed 6 bases at V and 0 bases at J, leaving 12 bases unmatched. The CDR3 is made up of 18 amino acids. CDR1 and CDR2 (germline): SNHLY, FYNNEI. CDR3 sequence (DNA): TGTGCCAGCAGGCGGCGGCTAGCGGGGGTGACTAGCACAGATACGCAGTATTTT. This encodes CASRRRLAGVTSTDTQYF.

V gene TRBV20-1 combines with J gene TRBJ2-7; D possibly corresponds to TRBD1 (6 bases). The CDR3 is made up of 11 amino acids. The germline V gene has CDR1 DFQATT and CDR2 SNEGSKA (reference sequence). The V end lost 6 bases, the J end lost 5 bases, and 11 bases lay between the germline ends. The CDR3 DNA reads TGCAGTGCCAACAGGGTTGACGAGCAGTACTTC. It specifies CSANRVDEQYF.

Regarding this clone: The sample has other DNA sequences that encode this CDR3 too. The CDR3 DNA is TGTGCCAGTAGGGACAGGGGAAATCAGCCCCAGCATTTT. It encodes CASRDRGNQPQHF. This chain joins TRBV19 and TRBJ1-5; 9 nucleotides line up with TRBD1. Germline V gene data show CDR1 as LNHDA and CDR2 as SQIVND (reference sequence). The V and J ends lost 6 bases and 4 bases, in that order; junction bases with no gene match: 1. The CDR3 is 13 residues long.